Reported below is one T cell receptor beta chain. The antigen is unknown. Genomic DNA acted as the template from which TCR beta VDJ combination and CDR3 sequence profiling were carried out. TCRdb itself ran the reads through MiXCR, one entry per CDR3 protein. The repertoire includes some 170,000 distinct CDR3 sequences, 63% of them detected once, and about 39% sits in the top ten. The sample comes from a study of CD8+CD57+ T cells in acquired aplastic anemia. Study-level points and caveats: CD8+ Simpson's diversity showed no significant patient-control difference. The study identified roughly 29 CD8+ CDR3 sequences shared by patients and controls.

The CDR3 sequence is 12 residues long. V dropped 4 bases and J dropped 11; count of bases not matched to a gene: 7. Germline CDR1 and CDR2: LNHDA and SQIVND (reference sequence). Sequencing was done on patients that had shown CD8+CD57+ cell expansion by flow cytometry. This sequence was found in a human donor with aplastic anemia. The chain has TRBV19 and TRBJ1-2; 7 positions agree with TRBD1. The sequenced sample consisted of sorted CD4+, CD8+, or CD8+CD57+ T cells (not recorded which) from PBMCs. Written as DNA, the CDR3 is TGTGCCAGTAGTACAAGACAGGGTGATTACACCTTC. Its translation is CASSTRQGDYTF.